The 5 T cell receptor beta chains presented below share a single source sample, sequenced in a study of Graves' ophthalmopathy and Graves' hyperthyroidism. RNA transcripts were the source from which TCR beta CDR3 regions were amplified. The authors performed first-round RT-PCR with HTBI primers and then a second-round multiplex PCR. Each CDR3 protein gets one entry after TCRdb re-called the multiplex PCR reads with MiXCR. The sample yields some 1.1 million distinct CDR3 sequences, 36% seen once. The sequenced material came from peripheral blood or thyroid tissue (not recorded which). These receptors were collected from an adult man with Graves' hyperthyroidism.

This clonotype was recorded many times. V and J are TRBV20-1 and TRBJ2-7; 9 nucleotides agree with TRBD2. The germline gives CDR1 DFQATT, CDR2 SNEGSKA (reference sequence). The CDR3 length is 13 residues. Trimming at V came to 6 bases and at J to 4 bases, leaving 7 bases not matched to a gene. The CDR3 loop is CSANSGRLYEQYF. The DNA for the CDR3 is TGCAGTGCAAATAGCGGGAGATTGTACGAGCAGTACTTC.

The CDR3 protein is CASSYERDSSYEQYF. CDR3 bases: TGTGCCAGCAGTTACGAGCGGGACAGTTCCTACGAGCAGTACTTC. The chain has TRBV6-6 and TRBJ2-7; the D call may be TRBD1 or TRBD2 (7 bases each). CDR3 length: 15 residues. V lost 2 bases, J lost 1 base, and 12 bases lay in between. CDR1 and CDR2 (germline): MNHNY, SVGAGI (reference sequence).

At least ten counts were recorded for this clonotype. The chain joins TRBV5-1 to TRBJ2-2; D is ambiguous. CDR3 length: 16 residues. The germline CDR1 and CDR2 sequences are SGHRS and YFSETQ. V was cut by 4 bases and J by 3 bases, with 16 bases left in between. The CDR3 sequence: CASSPTVGWDTGELFF. Here the CDR3 DNA reads TGCGCCAGCAGCCCAACAGTGGGATGGGACACCGGGGAGCTGTTTTTT.

At least ten counts were recorded for this clonotype. The chain couples TRBV25-1 to TRBJ2-7; 7 bases match TRBD2. Germline V gene data show CDR1 as MGHDK and CDR2 as SYGVNS. The CDR3 consists of 15 residues. Trimming cost V 4 bases and J 0 bases; bases outside gene matches: 6. The CDR3 here is CASSAAGEGSYEQYF. In DNA, the CDR3 is TGTGCCAGCAGTGCCGCGGGAGAGGGCTCCTACGAGCAGTACTTC.

Notes on this clonotype: This is likely a read error, given that the CDR3 carries no conserved phenylalanine or tryptophan at its end. The gene calls are TRBV24-1 and TRBJ1-1, with a possible D match to TRBD1 (6 bases). The CDR3 is 17 amino acids. Germline values: CDR1 KGHDR, CDR2 SFDVKD. V lost 6 bases and J 1 base, leaving 20 bases between the germline ends. The CDR3 protein is CATSPGRGRMGNTEAFL. The CDR3 coding sequence is TGTGCCACCAGTCCAGGTCGGGGGCGAATGGGGAACACTGAAGCTTTCCTT.